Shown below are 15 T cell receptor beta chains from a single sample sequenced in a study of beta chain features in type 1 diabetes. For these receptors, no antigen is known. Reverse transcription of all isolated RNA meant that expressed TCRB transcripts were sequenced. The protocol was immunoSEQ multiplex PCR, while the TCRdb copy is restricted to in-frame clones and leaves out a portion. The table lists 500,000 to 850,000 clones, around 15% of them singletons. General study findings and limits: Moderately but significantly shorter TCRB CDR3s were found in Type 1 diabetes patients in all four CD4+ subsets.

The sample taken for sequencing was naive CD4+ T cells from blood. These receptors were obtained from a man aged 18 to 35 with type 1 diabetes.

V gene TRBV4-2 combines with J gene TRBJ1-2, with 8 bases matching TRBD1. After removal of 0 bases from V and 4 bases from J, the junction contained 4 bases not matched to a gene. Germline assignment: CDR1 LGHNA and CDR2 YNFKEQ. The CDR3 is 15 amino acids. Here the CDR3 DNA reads TGTGCCAGCAGCCAAGAGAACGGACAGGGCTATGGCTACACCTTC. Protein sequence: CASSQENGQGYGYTF.

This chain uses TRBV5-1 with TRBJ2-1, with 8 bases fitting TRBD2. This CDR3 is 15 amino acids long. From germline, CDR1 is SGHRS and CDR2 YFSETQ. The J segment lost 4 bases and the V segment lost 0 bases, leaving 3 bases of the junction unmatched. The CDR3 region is CASSLVSSGYNEQFF. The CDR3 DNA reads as TGCGCCAGCAGCTTGGTGTCTAGCGGGTACAATGAGCAGTTCTTC. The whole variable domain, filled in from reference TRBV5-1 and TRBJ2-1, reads KAGVTQTPRYLIKTRGQQVTLSCSPISGHRSVSWYQQTPGQGLQFLFEYFSETQRNKGNFPGRFSGRQFSNSRSEMNVSTLELGDSALYLCASSLVSSGYNEQFFGPGTRLTVL.

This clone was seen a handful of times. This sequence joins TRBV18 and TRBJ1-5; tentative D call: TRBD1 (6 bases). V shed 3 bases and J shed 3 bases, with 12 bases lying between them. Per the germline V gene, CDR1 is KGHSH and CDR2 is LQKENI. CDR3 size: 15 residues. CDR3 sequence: CASSPLRGANQPQHF. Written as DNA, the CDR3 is TGTGCCAGCTCACCTCTCAGGGGTGCCAATCAGCCCCAGCATTTT.

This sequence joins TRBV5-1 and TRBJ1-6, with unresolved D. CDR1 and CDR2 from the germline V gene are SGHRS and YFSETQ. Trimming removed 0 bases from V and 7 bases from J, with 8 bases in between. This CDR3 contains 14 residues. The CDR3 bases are TGCGCCAGCAGCTTGGAATCCCTCAATTCACCCCTCCACTTT. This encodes CASSLESLNSPLHF.

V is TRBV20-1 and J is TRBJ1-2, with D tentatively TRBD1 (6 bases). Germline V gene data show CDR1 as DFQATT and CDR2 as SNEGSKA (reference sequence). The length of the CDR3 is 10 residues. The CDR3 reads CISGQYGYTF. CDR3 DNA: TGCATTTCCGGACAGTATGGCTACACCTTC.

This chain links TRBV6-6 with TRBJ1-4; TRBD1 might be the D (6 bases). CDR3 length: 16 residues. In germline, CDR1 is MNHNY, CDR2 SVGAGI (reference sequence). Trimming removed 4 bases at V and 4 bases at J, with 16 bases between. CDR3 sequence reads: CASSSTSGVYNEKLFF. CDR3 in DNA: TGTGCCAGCAGTTCCACGTCAGGGGTTTATAATGAAAAACTGTTTTTT.

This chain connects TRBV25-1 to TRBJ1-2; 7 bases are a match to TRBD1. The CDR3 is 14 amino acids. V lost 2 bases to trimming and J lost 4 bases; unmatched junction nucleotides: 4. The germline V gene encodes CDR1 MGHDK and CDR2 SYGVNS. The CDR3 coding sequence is TGTGCCAGCAGTGAACAGGGGGGTCCCTATGGCTACACCTTC. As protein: CASSEQGGPYGYTF.

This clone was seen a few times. DNA of the CDR3: TGCGCCAGCAGCCAACAAGACTGGGGGAACTATGGCTACACCTTC. Amino acid sequence: CASSQQDWGNYGYTF. The rearrangement uses TRBV4-1 and TRBJ1-2, with a weak D call TRBD1 (5 bases). The CDR3 loop spans 15 amino acids. Germline V CDR1 and CDR2: MGHRA, YSYEKL. The V end lost 2 bases, the J end lost 2 bases, and 12 bases lay between the germline ends.

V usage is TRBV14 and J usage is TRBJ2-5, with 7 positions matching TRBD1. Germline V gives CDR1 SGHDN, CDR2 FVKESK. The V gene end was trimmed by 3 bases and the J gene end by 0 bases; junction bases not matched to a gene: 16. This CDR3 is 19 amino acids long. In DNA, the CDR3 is TGTGCCAGCAGCCAGTCCCGGGACAGCCTTACCTCGTACCAAGAGACCCAGTACTTC. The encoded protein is CASSQSRDSLTSYQETQYF.

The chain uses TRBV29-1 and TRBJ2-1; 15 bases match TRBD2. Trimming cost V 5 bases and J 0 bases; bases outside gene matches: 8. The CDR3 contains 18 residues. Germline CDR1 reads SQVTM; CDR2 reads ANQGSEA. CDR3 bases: TGCAGCGTTACCGGGACTAGCGGGAGGACAAGCTCCTACAATGAGCAGTTCTTC. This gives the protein CSVTGTSGRTSSYNEQFF.

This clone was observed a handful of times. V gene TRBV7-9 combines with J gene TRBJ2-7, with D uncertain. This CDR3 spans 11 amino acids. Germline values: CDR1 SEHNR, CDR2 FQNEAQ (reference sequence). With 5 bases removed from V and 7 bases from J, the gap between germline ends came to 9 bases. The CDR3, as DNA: TGTGCCAGCAGCGTACGGTTGGAGCAGTACTTC. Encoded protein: CASSVRLEQYF.

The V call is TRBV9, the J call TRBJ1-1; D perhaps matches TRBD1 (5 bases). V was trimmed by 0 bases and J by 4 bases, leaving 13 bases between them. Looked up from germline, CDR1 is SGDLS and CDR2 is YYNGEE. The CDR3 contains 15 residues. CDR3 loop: CASSVDPLQGTEAFF. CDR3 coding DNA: TGTGCCAGCAGCGTAGACCCCCTGCAGGGCACTGAAGCTTTCTTT.

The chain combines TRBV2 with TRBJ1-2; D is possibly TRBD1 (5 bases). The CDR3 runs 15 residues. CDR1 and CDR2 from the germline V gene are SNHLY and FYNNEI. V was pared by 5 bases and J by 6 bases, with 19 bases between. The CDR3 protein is CASSRDGASGNGYTF. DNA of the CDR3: TGTGCCAGCAGTAGGGACGGCGCTTCGGGTAATGGCTACACCTTC.

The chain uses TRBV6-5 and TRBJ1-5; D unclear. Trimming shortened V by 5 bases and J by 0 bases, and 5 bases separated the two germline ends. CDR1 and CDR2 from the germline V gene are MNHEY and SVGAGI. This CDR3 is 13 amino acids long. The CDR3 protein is CASSRASNQPQHF. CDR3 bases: TGTGCCAGCAGTCGAGCTAGCAATCAGCCCCAGCATTTT.

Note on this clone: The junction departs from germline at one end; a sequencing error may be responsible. The CDR3: CASSIIRSRTDTQYF. CDR3 DNA sequence: TGTGCCAGCAGCATTATCAGGAGCCGCACTGATACGCAGTATTTT. The chain recombines TRBV7-9 with TRBJ2-3; no clear D. CDR3 length equals 15 residues. Germline V gives CDR1 SEHNR, CDR2 FQNEAQ (reference sequence).